The rows below give T cell receptor beta chains drawn from one sample of a study of early T cells in non-severe SARS-CoV-2 infection. TCRdb ran MiXCR on the 5' RACE reads and lists one entry per CDR3 protein. This sample has about 26,000 distinct CDR3 sequences, with about 4.2% found just once. Material for sequencing was whole blood. Source of these receptors: an adult who was a healthcare worker with PCR-confirmed SARS-CoV-2 infection or an uninfected control (not recorded which). The CDR3 runs from the conserved cysteine through the conserved F or W. The order of the fields is CDR3 DNA, CDR3 protein, J gene, V gene, clone size, D gene. D genes are given only for firm matches. A row's size may be missing; if present it is once, few, many or a size class.

cdr3_nt: TGCAGCGTTGGGCAGATCAACGAGCAGTACTTC
cdr3_aa: CSVGQINEQYF
j_call: TRBJ2-7
v_call: TRBV29-1
clone_size: many
d_call: NA

cdr3_nt: TGCAGTGCTAGAGGGGGACAACTTCGTCAAGAGACCCAGTACTTC
cdr3_aa: CSARGGQLRQETQYF
j_call: TRBJ2-5
v_call: TRBV20-1
clone_size: many
d_call: NA

cdr3_nt: TGTGCCAGCTCACCATTGGGGACTGGGGCCAACGTCCTGACTTTC
cdr3_aa: CASSPLGTGANVLTF
j_call: TRBJ2-6
v_call: TRBV18
clone_size: few
d_call: NA

cdr3_nt: TGTGCCAGCAGTTTCGAGCAGGGCTACGAGCAGTACTTC
cdr3_aa: CASSFEQGYEQYF
j_call: TRBJ2-7
v_call: TRBV28
clone_size: many
d_call: NA

cdr3_nt: TGTGCCAGCAGCTTCCGGGACGGTTACGAGCAGTACTTC
cdr3_aa: CASSFRDGYEQYF
j_call: TRBJ2-7
v_call: TRBV5-5
clone_size: many
d_call: NA

cdr3_nt: TGTGCCAGCAGCCAAGTGGACACCCTATTAAGGCCCTACGAGCAGTACTTC
cdr3_aa: CASSQVDTLLRPYEQYF
j_call: TRBJ2-7
v_call: TRBV3-1
clone_size: many
d_call: NA

cdr3_nt: TGTGCCACCAGCCGCTCGGGCAGGGACGCCTACGAGCAGTACTTC
cdr3_aa: CATSRSGRDAYEQYF
j_call: TRBJ2-7
v_call: TRBV15
clone_size: many
d_call: NA

cdr3_nt: TGCGCCAGCAGCTTAGGACAGCTTTACACTGAAGCTTTCTTT
cdr3_aa: CASSLGQLYTEAFF
j_call: TRBJ1-1
v_call: TRBV4-1
clone_size: few
d_call: NA

cdr3_nt: TGTGCCAGCAGCGTTAGCGGGAGATACGAGACCCAGTACTTC
cdr3_aa: CASSVSGRYETQYF
j_call: TRBJ2-5
v_call: TRBV7-6
clone_size: NA
d_call: TRBD2

cdr3_nt: TGTGCCAGCAACCGCGGGAGTTCACCCCTCCACTTT
cdr3_aa: CASNRGSSPLHF
j_call: TRBJ1-6
v_call: TRBV7-9
clone_size: many
d_call: NA

cdr3_nt: TGTGCCAGCAGTCTACAAGCCGACAATGAGCAGTTCTTC
cdr3_aa: CASSLQADNEQFF
j_call: TRBJ2-1
v_call: TRBV7-7
clone_size: many
d_call: NA

cdr3_nt: TGTGCCAGCAAACTAGCGGGGTACAATGAGCAGTTCTTC
cdr3_aa: CASKLAGYNEQFF
j_call: TRBJ2-1
v_call: TRBV7-8
clone_size: NA
d_call: TRBD2

cdr3_nt: TGTGCCAGCAGCCCATTGGGCCCCTACAATGAGCAGTTCTTC
cdr3_aa: CASSPLGPYNEQFF
j_call: TRBJ2-1
v_call: TRBV7-9
clone_size: NA
d_call: NA

cdr3_nt: TGTGCCAGCAGCTCGGGGGCTGGAAACACCATATATTTT
cdr3_aa: CASSSGAGNTIYF
j_call: TRBJ1-3
v_call: TRBV7-9
clone_size: few
d_call: NA

cdr3_nt: TGTGCCAGCAGCTTAGGTACAGGGGAAGAGACCCAGTACTTC
cdr3_aa: CASSLGTGEETQYF
j_call: TRBJ2-5
v_call: TRBV11-3
clone_size: many
d_call: TRBD1

cdr3_nt: TGTGCCAGCAGACTAACCCCGGGACAGGGAGAGACCCAGTACTTC
cdr3_aa: CASRLTPGQGETQYF
j_call: TRBJ2-5
v_call: TRBV7-9
clone_size: many
d_call: TRBD1

cdr3_nt: TGTGCCACCAGCGCGACTAGCGGGAGCCCCGGGGAGCTGTTTTTT
cdr3_aa: CATSATSGSPGELFF
j_call: TRBJ2-2
v_call: TRBV15
clone_size: many
d_call: TRBD2

cdr3_nt: TGTGCCAGCAGCTTAACGACAGGGGATACGGATACGCAGTATTTT
cdr3_aa: CASSLTTGDTDTQYF
j_call: TRBJ2-3
v_call: TRBV13
clone_size: NA
d_call: TRBD1

cdr3_nt: TGTGCCAGCGTCTTGCCAGGGAGATATGGCTACACCTTC
cdr3_aa: CASVLPGRYGYTF
j_call: TRBJ1-2
v_call: TRBV6-1
clone_size: NA
d_call: NA

cdr3_nt: TGTGCCAGCAGTTCCGGCGGCCTAGCCAAAAACATTCAGTACTTC
cdr3_aa: CASSSGGLAKNIQYF
j_call: TRBJ2-4
v_call: TRBV28
clone_size: medium-sized
d_call: NA

cdr3_nt: TGTGCCAGCAGCCCAGGATATGGCGAAGAGACCCAGTACTTC
cdr3_aa: CASSPGYGEETQYF
j_call: TRBJ2-5
v_call: TRBV11-2
clone_size: NA
d_call: NA

cdr3_nt: TGCAGCGTTGTTGGGTTTCTCAGGGGGCGTAGAAGGGCTGAAGCTTTCTTT
cdr3_aa: CSVVGFLRGRRRAEAFF
j_call: TRBJ1-1
v_call: TRBV29-1
clone_size: few
d_call: TRBD1

cdr3_nt: TGTGCCAGCAGCGCACAGGAAAACATTCAGTACTTC
cdr3_aa: CASSAQENIQYF
j_call: TRBJ2-4
v_call: TRBV7-8
clone_size: medium-sized
d_call: NA

cdr3_nt: TGTGCCAGCAGCCCCCCAACCACAGATACGCAGTATTTT
cdr3_aa: CASSPPTTDTQYF
j_call: TRBJ2-3
v_call: TRBV7-9
clone_size: many
d_call: NA

cdr3_nt: TGTGCCAGCAGCTTAGGCGGGATTGGGGAGACCCAGTACTTC
cdr3_aa: CASSLGGIGETQYF
j_call: TRBJ2-5
v_call: TRBV7-6
clone_size: many
d_call: NA

cdr3_nt: TGTGCCAGCAGCCCGAGCGGACTAGCGGGAGGCGAGCAGTACTTC
cdr3_aa: CASSPSGLAGGEQYF
j_call: TRBJ2-7
v_call: TRBV3-1
clone_size: NA
d_call: TRBD2

cdr3_nt: TGTGCCAGCAGGCAGGGACATCAGCCCCAGCATTTT
cdr3_aa: CASRQGHQPQHF
j_call: TRBJ1-5
v_call: TRBV12-3/TRBV12-4
clone_size: many
d_call: NA

cdr3_nt: TGTGCCAGCAGCACAACCGGGACGACGAGCTCTGGAAACACCATATATTTT
cdr3_aa: CASSTTGTTSSGNTIYF
j_call: TRBJ1-3
v_call: TRBV6-6
clone_size: many
d_call: NA

cdr3_nt: TGCGCCAGCAGCCCGGGGAGGAACGGAGGCTACACCTTC
cdr3_aa: CASSPGRNGGYTF
j_call: TRBJ1-2
v_call: TRBV5-1
clone_size: many
d_call: NA

cdr3_nt: TGTGCCAGCAGCTCCCCCGGGACAGGGACGAGCGGGGAGCTGTTTTTT
cdr3_aa: CASSSPGTGTSGELFF
j_call: TRBJ2-2
v_call: TRBV7-9
clone_size: few
d_call: TRBD1

cdr3_nt: TGCGCCAGCAGCTTGACTAGCGGGAGTAATGAGCAGTTCTTC
cdr3_aa: CASSLTSGSNEQFF
j_call: TRBJ2-1
v_call: TRBV5-1
clone_size: NA
d_call: TRBD2